This is a list of T cell receptor beta chains from one sample in a study of blood T cell repertoires in COVID-19. Measured with immunoSEQ multiplex PCR; TCRdb has only the in-frame clones, and not every one. This table holds about 180,000 clones, around 88% found once. The specimen sequenced was peripheral blood. Receptors originate from a woman between 25 and 40 years old with acute or convalescent COVID-19. Both conserved end residues are part of each CDR3. Each record gives: J gene, clone size, D gene, V gene, CDR3 protein, CDR3 DNA. The D gene is left open where the match is weak. Clone size appears in some rows only: once, few, many, or a class for an expanded clone.

TRBJ1-2 | once | . | TRBV3-1/TRBV3-2 | CASSPLAGPAGYTF | TGTGCCAGCAGCCCTCTAGCTGGCCCTGCGGGCTACACCTTC
TRBJ2-1 | . | TRBD2 | TRBV7-9 | CARSPGTSGYNEQFF | TGTGCCCGCAGCCCCGGGACTAGCGGCTACAATGAGCAGTTCTTC
TRBJ2-7 | . | TRBD1 | TRBV25-1 | CASSESPRGEQYF | TGTGCCAGCAGTGAATCTCCCAGGGGGGAGCAGTACTTC
TRBJ1-1 | . | . | TRBV11-2 | CASSPWEGSSAFF | TGTGCCAGCAGCCCATGGGAGGGCTCTTCAGCTTTCTTT
TRBJ1-1 | . | . | TRBV12-3/TRBV12-4 | CASSFNAGSAFF | TGTGCCAGCAGTTTTAATGCAGGATCTGCCTTCTTT
TRBJ1-2 | . | TRBD1 | TRBV24-1 | CATSTGGYGYTF | TGTGCCACCAGCACAGGGGGCTATGGCTACACCTTC
TRBJ1-5 | few | . | TRBV19 | CASSIDLGDRPQHF | TGTGCCAGTAGTATAGATCTGGGCGATCGGCCCCAGCATTTT
TRBJ2-7 | . | TRBD2 | TRBV3-1/TRBV3-2 | CASSPGRANSEQYF | TGTGCCAGCAGTCCCGGGAGGGCGAATTCCGAGCAGTACTTC
TRBJ2-1 | . | TRBD1 | TRBV5-1 | CASSVQGNEQFF | TGCGCCAGCAGCGTACAGGGGAATGAGCAGTTCTTC
TRBJ1-5 | . | . | TRBV10-2 | CASSAIMDTGLNQPQHF | TGCGCCAGCAGTGCCATTATGGATACAGGCCTTAATCAGCCCCAGCATTTT
TRBJ2-3 | . | . | TRBV18 | CASSPPEGTQYF | TGTGCCAGCTCACCACCGGAGGGTACGCAGTATTTT
TRBJ1-2 | . | . | TRBV28 | CAAGLYGYTF | TGTGCCGCTGGGCTATATGGCTACACCTTC
TRBJ1-3 | . | . | TRBV28 | CASSTTGTEYRNTIYF | TGTGCCAGCAGTACGACCGGGACTGAATACCGAAACACCATATATTTT
TRBJ2-7 | . | TRBD2 | TRBV7-2 | CASSLASPSGGLYF | TGTGCCAGCAGCTTAGCCTCCCCTAGCGGGGGTCTGTACTTC
TRBJ1-1 | . | . | TRBV5-8 | CASSLVYPNTEAFF | TGTGCCAGCAGCTTGGTCTACCCGAACACTGAAGCTTTCTTT
TRBJ2-2 | . | . | TRBV6-2/TRBV6-3 | CASSRGLVAGELFF | TGTGCCAGCAGTAGAGGACTGGTAGCCGGGGAGCTGTTTTTT
TRBJ2-7 | . | TRBD2 | TRBV5-1 | CASSSDLAGGSLYEQYF | TGCGCCAGCAGCTCGGATCTAGCGGGAGGGTCGCTTTACGAGCAGTACTTC
TRBJ2-3 | . | . | TRBV3-1/TRBV3-2 | CASSPRLDTQYF | TGTGCCAGCAGCCCCAGACTGGATACGCAGTATTTT
TRBJ2-6 | . | . | TRBV28 | CASKSSGANVLTF | TGTGCCAGCAAGAGCTCTGGGGCCAACGTCCTGACTTTC
TRBJ2-3 | . | TRBD1 | TRBV19 | CASSMARTGTPYTQYF | TGTGCCAGTAGTATGGCGCGGACAGGGACACCTTATACGCAGTATTTT
TRBJ2-7 | . | TRBD2 | TRBV7-9 | CASSSTSGEYEQYF | TGTGCCAGCAGCTCGACTAGCGGAGAATACGAGCAGTACTTC
TRBJ1-1 | . | . | TRBV7-9 | CASSSESGTEAFF | TGTGCCAGCAGCTCCGAGTCAGGCACTGAAGCTTTCTTT
TRBJ1-5 | . | . | TRBV18 | CASSLDSNQPQHF | TGTGCCAGCTCCCTCGACAGTAATCAGCCCCAGCATTTT
TRBJ2-3 | . | . | TRBV11-3 | CASSLNRGTDTQYF | TGTGCCAGCAGCCTCAACCGGGGCACAGATACGCAGTATTTT
TRBJ1-2 | once | . | TRBV12-3/TRBV12-4 | CASSLGQDYGYTF | TGTGCCAGCAGTTTGGGGCAGGACTATGGCTACACCTTC
TRBJ2-1 | . | TRBD1 | TRBV5-1 | CASSSAGTGGWNEQFF | TGCGCCAGCAGCAGCGCCGGGACAGGGGGATGGAATGAGCAGTTCTTC
TRBJ2-1 | . | . | TRBV29-1 | CSVEYIDEQFF | TGCAGCGTTGAATATATCGATGAGCAGTTCTTC
TRBJ2-3 | . | TRBD2 | TRBV19 | CASTAGGPDTQYF | TGTGCCAGTACCGCGGGAGGGCCAGATACGCAGTATTTT
TRBJ1-2 | . | . | TRBV15 | CATSRDRGAVYGYTF | TGTGCCACCAGCAGAGATCGGGGGGCAGTCTATGGCTACACCTTC
TRBJ2-7 | . | TRBD2 | TRBV20-1 | CSASLLAGVGYEQYF | TGCAGTGCTAGTCTCCTAGCGGGAGTAGGGTACGAGCAGTACTTC
TRBJ2-5 | . | TRBD2 | TRBV7-2 | CASSSSAGDYETQYF | TGTGCCAGCAGCTCCTCAGCGGGAGACTATGAGACCCAGTACTTC
TRBJ1-2 | . | . | TRBV18 | CASSIDSNYGYTF | TGTGCCAGCTCGATAGACAGTAACTATGGCTACACCTTC
TRBJ2-1 | . | . | TRBV24-1 | CATSDPRGSGEQFF | TGTGCCACCAGTGATCCCAGGGGTTCGGGAGAGCAGTTCTTC
TRBJ1-1 | . | . | TRBV18 | CASSPPGGGRTEAFF | TGTGCCAGCTCACCACCGGGTGGAGGTAGGACTGAAGCTTTCTTT
TRBJ2-5 | . | . | TRBV28 | CASSFHDRKETQYF | TGTGCCAGCAGTTTCCATGACAGAAAAGAGACCCAGTACTTC
TRBJ1-2 | . | . | TRBV29-1 | CSVDYGPFSGYTF | TGCAGCGTTGATTATGGGCCCTTTAGTGGCTACACCTTC
TRBJ1-2 | . | . | TRBV19 | CASSIELRRFF | TGTGCCAGTAGTATCGAATTGAGGAGATTCTTC
TRBJ2-1 | . | . | TRBV7-9 | CASSLGGIVNEQFF | TGTGCCAGCAGCTTGGGCGGGATCGTGAATGAGCAGTTCTTC
TRBJ1-1 | . | . | TRBV7-9 | CASSSGSQEAFF | TGTGCCAGCAGCTCCGGTTCCCAAGAAGCTTTCTTT
TRBJ1-1 | . | . | TRBV19 | CASSIQGFVAFF | TGTGCCAGTAGTATACAGGGGTTCGTAGCTTTCTTT
TRBJ2-5 | once | TRBD2 | TRBV5-6 | CASSLLREDQETQYF | TGTGCCAGCAGCTTGTTGCGGGAGGACCAAGAGACCCAGTACTTC
TRBJ2-4 | once | . | TRBV19 | CASSSGQGWNIQYF | TGTGCCAGTAGTAGCGGGCAGGGGTGGAACATTCAGTACTTC
TRBJ1-4 | . | . | TRBV7-9 | CASSLSGLNEKLFF | TGTGCCAGCAGCTTATCAGGGCTTAATGAAAAACTGTTTTTT
TRBJ2-6 | . | . | TRBV27 | CASSLPSPDVLTF | TGTGCCAGCAGTTTGCCCTCCCCAGACGTCCTGACTTTC
TRBJ2-3 | . | . | TRBV19 | CASRVGGGTDTQYF | TGTGCCAGTAGGGTAGGGGGGGGCACAGATACGCAGTATTTT
TRBJ2-5 | . | . | TRBV5-4 | CASSLYFSAGETQYF | TGTGCCAGCAGCTTGTATTTTTCGGCGGGAGAGACCCAGTACTTC
TRBJ2-1 | . | . | TRBV3-1/TRBV3-2 | CASSRRPSDNEQFF | TGTGCCAGCAGTAGGAGACCTTCTGACAATGAGCAGTTCTTC
TRBJ2-7 | . | TRBD2 | TRBV3-1/TRBV3-2 | CASSRGLAGGSGEQYF | TGTGCCAGCAGCCGGGGACTAGCGGGAGGGTCGGGCGAGCAGTACTTC
TRBJ2-5 | . | . | TRBV19 | CARQRARETQYF | TGTGCCAGACAGAGGGCCAGAGAGACCCAGTACTTC
TRBJ2-7 | . | . | TRBV5-1 | CASSISGMLGYEQYF | TGCGCCAGCAGCATATCCGGGATGTTAGGCTACGAGCAGTACTTC
TRBJ2-1 | . | TRBD2 | TRBV5-1 | CASSLVAGGPNEQFF | TGCGCCAGCAGCTTGGTAGCGGGAGGGCCCAATGAGCAGTTCTTC
TRBJ2-5 | . | . | TRBV18 | CASSPPARAETQYF | TGTGCCAGCTCACCACCGGCCAGGGCTGAGACCCAGTACTTC
TRBJ1-1 | . | TRBD1 | TRBV3-1/TRBV3-2 | CASTRQGKNTEAFF | TGTGCCAGCACCCGACAGGGGAAGAACACTGAAGCTTTCTTT
TRBJ2-1 | . | . | TRBV11-3 | CASSTRAGTTYNEQFF | TGTGCCAGCAGCACCCGGGCGGGAACAACCTACAATGAGCAGTTCTTC
TRBJ2-1 | . | TRBD2 | TRBV5-3 | CARSSSSGRASEQFF | TGTGCCAGAAGCTCGTCTAGCGGGAGGGCGAGTGAGCAGTTCTTC
TRBJ1-5 | . | TRBD1 | TRBV27 | CASSMGQVSWPQHF | TGTGCCAGCAGTATGGGACAGGTTTCTTGGCCCCAGCATTTT
TRBJ2-1 | . | TRBD2 | TRBV28 | CASSLTSGRGEQFF | TGTGCCAGCAGTTTGACTAGCGGGAGGGGTGAGCAGTTCTTC
TRBJ2-3 | . | . | TRBV30 | CAWSRTGGADTQYF | TGTGCCTGGAGTCGTACCGGCGGAGCAGATACGCAGTATTTT
TRBJ1-1 | . | . | TRBV11-2 | CASSLAAVGHGAFF | TGTGCCAGCAGCTTGGCAGCCGTGGGACATGGAGCTTTCTTT